These 5 T cell receptor beta chains were sequenced from one sample in a study of T cell responses to AZD1222 COVID-19 vaccine. Produced via immunoSEQ multiplex PCR; TCRdb's table is partial and in-frame only. The sample holds 120,000 or so clones, more than 85% seen once. The sequences come from peripheral blood, collected on day 0 of MenACWY control vaccination. Receptors originate from an adult in good health.

The rearrangement joins TRBV6-4 to TRBJ2-1; TRBD1 might be the D (6 bases). Germline values: CDR1 MRHNA, CDR2 SNTAGT. The V and J ends lost 6 bases and 4 bases respectively, with 16 bases between them. This CDR3 comprises 15 residues. CDR3 sequence (DNA): TGTGCCAGCAGGGTAGACAGGAACCCTTACAATGAGCAGTTCTTC. As protein: CASRVDRNPYNEQFF.

The gene calls are TRBV2 and TRBJ2-7; no definite D call. From germline, CDR1 is SNHLY and CDR2 FYNNEI. V gave up 1 base and J gave up 7 bases, with 5 bases separating them. CDR3 size: 11 residues. CDR3 in amino acids: CASSEGREQYF. The CDR3, as DNA: TGTGCCAGCAGTGAAGGGAGAGAGCAGTACTTC. Using reference TRBV2 and TRBJ2-7 for the parts outside the CDR3, the full variable domain is EPEVTQTPSHQVTQMGQEVILRCVPISNHLYFYWYRQILGQKVEFLVSFYNNEISEKSEIFDDQFSVERPDGSNFTLKIRSTKLEDSAMYFCASSEGREQYFGPGTRLTVT.

The chain recombines TRBV2 with TRBJ2-7, with 7 nucleotides matching TRBD1. CDR1 and CDR2 (germline): SNHLY, FYNNEI. The V gene end was trimmed by 10 bases and the J gene end by 1 base; junction bases not matched to a gene: 10. The length of the CDR3 is 14 residues. This chain's CDR3 is CATQSGTASYEQYF. The CDR3 DNA reads as TGTGCCACCCAATCCGGGACAGCATCCTACGAGCAGTACTTC.

This clone was picked up one time. The chain couples TRBV3-1 (or the pseudogene TRBV3-2) to TRBJ1-2; D unclear. Germline V gene lookup returns CDR1 LGHDT and CDR2 YNNKEL (reference sequence). V lost 0 bases, J lost 5 bases, and 10 bases lay in between. The CDR3 has 14 amino acids. CDR3 amino acids: CASSQDPQVYGYTF. The CDR3 coding sequence is TGTGCCAGCAGCCAAGATCCGCAGGTATATGGCTACACCTTC.

This chain joins TRBV6-5 and TRBJ1-1; 7 bases are a match to TRBD1. The CDR3 totals 13 residues. With 5 bases clipped from V and 3 bases from J, the junction kept 3 bases outside the gene matches. Germline assignment: CDR1 MNHEY and CDR2 SVGAGI. The CDR3 DNA sequence: TGTGCCAGCAGTCCTACAGGGGACACTGAAGCTTTCTTT. Protein sequence: CASSPTGDTEAFF.